These 15 T cell receptor beta chains were sequenced from one sample in a study of T cells in women clearing cervical HPV infection (dated by TCRdb to 2017 to 2018). Libraries were prepared through the immunoSEQ multiplex PCR assay. In its TCRdb copy, this immuneACCESS table keeps in-frame sequences only and misses some clones. Where compared with another copy, unresolved V genes explain less than half of these, and the others have no known cause. The sample table gives about 35,000 clones. Jointly, the top ten make up around 1.6% of the sample. The sample consisted of blood buffy coat. Receptors were obtained from a woman between 18 and 70 years old with a cervical HPV16 infection that either progressed to CIN3+ or cleared (not recorded which).

Concerning this clone itself: With the read ending 3 residues before the CDR3 end, the germline J gene is used to fill in that end. This chain uses TRBV3-1 (or the pseudogene TRBV3-2) with TRBJ2-5; perhaps TRBD1 as D (6 bases). Germline values: CDR1 LGHDT, CDR2 YNNKEL (reference sequence). CDR3 size: 13 residues. Trimming took off 1 base at V and 5 bases at J, with 8 bases between the two ends. CDR3 bases read: TGTGCCAGCAGCCAAGTTAGGGGGGAGACC. This codes for CASSQVRGET. The CDR3 in full is CASSQVRGETQYF.

About this clone: The read falls 3 residues short of the CDR3 end, and the missing part is taken from the germline J gene. This chain links TRBV5-1 with TRBJ2-7, with 7 nucleotides matching TRBD1. Germline V gives CDR1 SGHRS, CDR2 YFSETQ. The V gene end was trimmed by 4 bases and the J gene end by 2 bases; junction bases not matched to a gene: 6. The CDR3 length is 14 residues. This CDR3 reads CASSTGQVTYEQYF. CDR3 DNA (partial): TGCGCCAGCAGCACCGGACAGGTAACCTACGAG.

Details on this clone: The read falls 3 residues short of the CDR3 end, and the missing part is taken from the germline J gene. The chain employs TRBV5-6 and TRBJ1-1; a weak D match, TRBD1 (5 bases). The length of the CDR3 is 11 residues. Germline V gives CDR1 SGHDT, CDR2 YYEEEE. This chain's CDR3 is CASSHVGQAFF. The part of the CDR3 DNA that was read is TGTGCCAGCAGCCATGTGGGGCAA.

About this clone: The sequenced fragment ends 3 residues before the CDR3 boundary, so the rest is inferred from the germline J gene. The genes are TRBV19 and TRBJ2-1, with D possibly TRBD1 on 5 matching bases. Deletions cut 7 bases from V and 9 bases from J, with 19 bases between. The CDR3 contains 14 residues. Germline CDR1 reads LNHDA; CDR2 reads SQIVND (reference sequence). Here the CDR3 reads CASIKGPGLGEQFF. The CDR3 bases that were read are TGTGCCAGTATAAAGGGTCCAGGGCTTGGTGAG.

As to this clone: Germline and junction disagree at one end, which may indicate a read error. The read falls 3 residues short of the CDR3 end, and the missing part is taken from the germline J gene. Other nucleotide sequences in the sample specify the same CDR3. The chain is built from TRBV20-1 and TRBJ1-3, with D possibly being TRBD1 (5 bases). The CDR3 runs to 11 residues. The germline gives CDR1 DFQATT, CDR2 SNEGSKA (reference sequence). CDR3 sequence reads: CSASLQDTIYF. CDR3 DNA, as far as it was read: TGCAGTGCTAGCCTGCAGGACACT.

Remarks on this clone: The read halts 3 residues ahead of the CDR3 end, with the missing end drawn from the germline J gene. The V call is TRBV20-1, the J call TRBJ2-3, with TRBD1 matching 8 bases. Germline V gives CDR1 DFQATT, CDR2 SNEGSKA (reference sequence). The junction had 15 bases not matched to a gene; V was cut back by 6 bases and J by 4 bases. CDR3 size: 16 residues. CDR3 amino acids: CSADFTGGIVADTQYF. The CDR3 DNA, read in part, is TGCAGTGCCGATTTTACAGGGGGGATCGTGGCAGATACG.

About this clone itself: Read coverage stops 3 residues before the CDR3 terminus; the germline J gene supplies the remainder. V usage is TRBV29-1 and J usage is TRBJ2-4, with TRBD2 matching 12 bases. This CDR3 is 21 amino acids long. Germline CDR1 SQVTM, CDR2 ANQGSEA. Unmatched junction bases numbered 23, after V lost 7 bases and J lost 1 base. The CDR3 here is CSEWGSRLAGVERLAKNIQYF. Incomplete CDR3 DNA: TGCAGCGAATGGGGTTCGAGACTAGCGGGGGTTGAACGCTTGGCCAAAAACATT.

About this clone itself: From the germline J gene comes the end of the CDR3, since the read stops 3 residues before it. The chain carries TRBV30 and TRBJ1-5, with TRBD1 identical over 9 bases. The germline CDR1 and CDR2 sequences are GTSNPN and SVGIG (reference sequence). CDR3 length: 14 amino acids. The trim removed 4 bases at V and 4 bases at J, leaving 5 bases unmatched. The CDR3 bases that were read are TGTGCCTGGACCCCTGGACAGGGGAATCAGCCC. Translated, it gives CAWTPGQGNQP. The full CDR3 protein reads CAWTPGQGNQPQHF.

About this clone: The read terminates 3 residues before the CDR3 end, so the remaining end is supplied by the germline J gene. The J gene is TRBJ2-2, the V gene TRBV7-6; tentatively, D is TRBD1 (6 bases). Trimming shortened V by 4 bases and J by 2 bases, and 14 bases separated the two germline ends. CDR1 SGHVS and CDR2 FNYEAQ come from the germline V gene. This CDR3 spans 16 amino acids. CDR3 DNA, as far as it was read: TGTGCCAGCAGCTCCATGGGACACACAAACACCGGGGAG. This encodes CASSSMGHTNTGE. The CDR3 in its entirety is CASSSMGHTNTGELFF. Together with reference TRBV7-6 and TRBJ2-2, the CDR3 gives the full variable domain: GAGVSQSPRYKVTKRGQDVALRCDPISGHVSLYWYRQALGQGPEFLTYFNYEAQQDKSGLPNDRFSAERPEGSISTLTIQRTEQRDSAMYRCASSSMGHTNTGELFFGEGSRLTVL.

On this clone itself: The read ends 3 residues early relative to the CDR3; the germline J gene fills the gap. The rearrangement links TRBV6-2 or TRBV6-3 to TRBJ2-7, with 10 bases aligning to TRBD1. The V and J ends lost 5 bases and 0 bases, in that order; junction bases with no gene match: 4. The CDR3 spans 15 residues. CDR1 and CDR2 (germline): MNHEY, SVGEGT. The CDR3: CASSGGQGISYEQYF. Partial CDR3 DNA: TGTGCCAGCAGTGGGGGACAGGGGATCTCCTACGAG.

On this clone itself: The read ends 3 residues before the CDR3 terminus; that terminus is restored from the germline J gene. This chain connects TRBV5-6 to TRBJ1-3, with D perhaps TRBD1 (5 bases). V was clipped by 3 bases and J by 0 bases, with 10 bases between them. Germline V lookup: CDR1 SGHDT, CDR2 YYEEEE. The CDR3 runs to 15 residues. The CDR3 spells CASSSLGLSGNTIYF. The DNA read from the CDR3 is TGTGCCAGCAGCTCCTTGGGGCTCTCTGGAAACACC.

About this clone itself: The read ends 3 residues early relative to the CDR3; the germline J gene fills the gap. This chain uses TRBV13 with TRBJ1-1, with D perhaps TRBD1 (6 bases). Germline lookup yields CDR1 PRHDT and CDR2 FYEKMQ (reference sequence). The V and J ends lost 5 bases and 1 base respectively, with 17 bases between them. CDR3 length: 16 residues. CDR3 protein: CASSPISTTGNTEAFF. The CDR3 DNA, read in part, is TGTGCCAGCAGCCCAATCTCTACGACAGGGAACACTGAA.

About this clone: The read is 3 residues too short to cover the CDR3 end, so that end is filled in from the germline J gene. V usage is TRBV5-1 and J usage is TRBJ2-7, with 7 bases that match TRBD2. The CDR3 loop spans 16 amino acids. Trimming at V came to 5 bases and at J to 2 bases, leaving 13 bases not matched to a gene. The germline V gene encodes CDR1 SGHRS and CDR2 YFSETQ. CDR3 bases read: TGCGCCAGCAGTCTGGGCGCGGCGGGAGATCCCTACGAG. Protein sequence: CASSLGAAGDPYE. The CDR3, in full, reads CASSLGAAGDPYEQYF. Variable domain in full (rest from reference TRBV5-1 and TRBJ2-7): KAGVTQTPRYLIKTRGQQVTLSCSPISGHRSVSWYQQTPGQGLQFLFEYFSETQRNKGNFPGRFSGRQFSNSRSEMNVSTLELGDSALYLCASSLGAAGDPYEQYFGPGTRLTVT.

Notes on this clone: Sequencing ends 3 residues short of the CDR3 end; the germline J gene provides the rest. The rearrangement links TRBV28 to TRBJ2-7; 7 bases agree with TRBD1. This CDR3 spans 14 amino acids. The V and J ends lost 2 bases and 2 bases, in that order; junction bases with no gene match: 3. Germline V CDR1 and CDR2: MDHEN, SYDVKM. CDR3 DNA, as far as it was read: TGTGCCAGCAGTTTAAGGGGACAGACCTACGAG. It specifies CASSLRGQTYE. The full CDR3 reads CASSLRGQTYEQYF.

Turning to this clone: The CDR3 goes on 3 residues after the read ends, and that part is filled in from the germline J gene. This sequence joins TRBV19 and TRBJ1-6; TRBD1 aligns across 7 bases. Trimming cost V 6 bases and J 5 bases; bases outside gene matches: 10. Germline CDR1 is LNHDA and CDR2 is SQIVND (reference sequence). This CDR3 has 16 amino acids. CDR3 sequence reads: CASRTGVLLDNSPLHF. The CDR3 DNA, read in part, is TGTGCCAGTAGAACAGGGGTCCTACTGGATAATTCACCC.